A selection of T cell receptor beta chains follows, all from one sample in a study of cytomegalovirus exposure and HLA in healthy donors. The protocol was immunoSEQ multiplex PCR, while the TCRdb copy is restricted to in-frame clones and leaves out a portion. In all, the sample yields 91,000 or so clones. Material for sequencing was PBMCs. The receptors were sampled from a woman aged 25 to 39 in good health and CMV-seronegative. Each CDR3 is given with its conserved first and last residue. The D gene is left open where the match is weak.

DNA: TGCGCCAGCAGCCAAGGGCAGGGGTTTTTCGGCGAGCAGTACTTC
CDR3: CASSQGQGFFGEQYF
J: TRBJ2-7
V: TRBV4-1
D: -

DNA: TGTGCCAGCAGTTTCTGGATTAGGGGACAGGGGTATGGCTACACCTTC
CDR3: CASSFWIRGQGYGYTF
J: TRBJ1-2
V: TRBV28
D: TRBD1

DNA: TGTGCCAGCAGCTTATTAGGGGGGGGCTCCTACAATGAGCAGTTCTTC
CDR3: CASSLLGGGSYNEQFF
J: TRBJ2-1
V: TRBV11-2
D: -

DNA: TGTGCCAGCAGCCAGGACAGGGGGACCTACGAGCAGTACTTC
CDR3: CASSQDRGTYEQYF
J: TRBJ2-7
V: TRBV6-1
D: TRBD1

DNA: TGTGCCAGCAGTTTGGTTCCCGACAACTACGAGCAGTACTTC
CDR3: CASSLVPDNYEQYF
J: TRBJ2-7
V: TRBV28
D: -

DNA: TGTGCCAGCAGTGTCGAACGGGGGGGCTACAATGAGCAGTTCTTC
CDR3: CASSVERGGYNEQFF
J: TRBJ2-1
V: TRBV6-4
D: TRBD2

DNA: TGTGCCACTCAGGTGTCCTCCTACGAGCAGTACTTC
CDR3: CATQVSSYEQYF
J: TRBJ2-7
V: TRBV19
D: -

DNA: TGTGCCAGCGGCCCGGGAGGGGCTTGGAGGCAGCCCCAGCATTTT
CDR3: CASGPGGAWRQPQHF
J: TRBJ1-5
V: TRBV6-5
D: -

DNA: TGTGCCAGCAGTCCCGGGACAGGGGTACCGGAAGCTTTCTTT
CDR3: CASSPGTGVPEAFF
J: TRBJ1-1
V: TRBV6-5
D: TRBD1

DNA: TGTGCCAGCAGCCCCCCCCGGACTAGCGGGAGTTACACCGGGGAGCTGTTTTTT
CDR3: CASSPPRTSGSYTGELFF
J: TRBJ2-2
V: TRBV7-8
D: TRBD2

DNA: TGTGCCAGCGGAGACTCCTACAATGAGCAGTTCTTC
CDR3: CASGDSYNEQFF
J: TRBJ2-1
V: TRBV7-9
D: -